The clone carrying this TCR beta chain was seen more than once but under ten times. Its antigen is as yet unknown. This entry is derived from a study of T cell clonotyping in hematopoietic cell transplantation. Turning to the study itself: Pretransplant recipient samples were taken after cytoreduction. Study-level findings and limits: At the given depth, recipient repertoires were over 95% de novo clonotypes. Cells were unsorted, so CD4 and CD8 contributions were not separated. Broader posttransplant TCR repertoire diversity was predicted by graft donor and pretransplant recipient Inverse Simpson Index values.

Germline V CDR1 and CDR2: LGHNA, YSLEER. This CDR3 is built from 16 residues. V lost 1 base to trimming and J lost 6 bases, with 19 bases between them. Regarding time point: recipient sample about 28 days before transplant, after cytoreduction. Profiled with immunoSEQ multiplex PCR; TCRdb holds only in-frame clones, not every one. The sample lists around 19,000 clones; roughly 82% were seen once. The genes are TRBV4-3 and TRBJ2-7; D might be TRBD2 (6 bases). The sequences come from peripheral blood mononuclear cells, collected before stem cell transplant. The clonotype was recovered from a man aged 45 to 65 with acute myeloid leukemia. Some clones in this sample may be carry-over from other donors' samples. In DNA, the CDR3 is TGCGCCAGCAGCCAAGCATTCGGGGGAAGTCGATCCGAGCAGTACTTC. It codes for CASSQAFGGSRSEQYF.